These T cell receptor beta chains were read from a single sample in a study of T cells expressing NK-cell markers. TCRdb derives one entry per CDR3 protein from the 5' RACE reads, leaving out DNA. The listing contains fewer than 400,000 distinct CDR3 sequences. The sample taken for sequencing was blood T cells: a sorted CD56 or NKG2C T cell subset, CD4+ or CD8+ T cells, or bulk PBMC T cells (not recorded which). The receptors here all came from a woman between 45 and 65 years old in good health. Both conserved end residues are part of each CDR3.

TRBJ2-2	TRBV27	CASSPTTLFPQKNTGELFF
TRBJ2-1	TRBV20-1	CSARDASGAGDEQFF
TRBJ2-3	TRBV15	CATSRARSTDTQYF
TRBJ1-2	TRBV20-1	CSARGSAAYGYTF
TRBJ2-1	TRBV4-1	CASSQVERATNEQFF
TRBJ2-2	TRBV9	CASSRTSGSLGGELFF
TRBJ1-6	TRBV12-3/TRBV12-4	CASSSRQGLSSPLHF
TRBJ2-1	TRBV28	CASSTSDGRGDEQFF
TRBJ2-3	TRBV5-1	CASSSRTAASTDTQYF
TRBJ2-1	TRBV12-3/TRBV12-4	CASSLGRPGNEQFF
TRBJ2-3	TRBV12-3/TRBV12-4	CASSSPGTTPDTQYF
TRBJ2-3	TRBV7-9	CASSLRRGTGKNTDTQYF
TRBJ2-1	TRBV28	CATDAGRRYNEQFF
TRBJ2-1	TRBV9	CASSVSGRGGNEQFF
TRBJ2-1	TRBV20-1	CSARDIQRGSSYNEQFF
TRBJ1-4	TRBV2	CASSVDRATNEKLFF
TRBJ2-1	TRBV11-3	CASSPRAGDSLNNEQFF
TRBJ2-2	TRBV4-1	CASSQVDRGNTGELFF
TRBJ2-2	TRBV2	CASRNTPQAAGELFF
TRBJ2-1	TRBV7-9	CASSIFRVEQFF
TRBJ2-3	TRBV20-1	CSARDPSTVTDTQYF
TRBJ2-1	TRBV12-3/TRBV12-4	CASSLGDYEFF
TRBJ2-1	TRBV2	CASEPQDRGYNEQFF
TRBJ2-3	TRBV11-1	CASRSGYADTQYF
TRBJ2-1	TRBV7-9	CASSRPPGQGDEQFF
TRBJ2-2	TRBV7-9	CASSFILRGGSLDTGELFF
TRBJ1-5	TRBV6-2/TRBV6-3	CASSETGSGQPQHF
TRBJ2-3	TRBV5-1	CASSVGLRNTQYF
TRBJ2-6	TRBV7-7	CASSPRTGSISGANVLTF
TRBJ2-3	TRBV5-1	CASSFRDRETDTQYF
TRBJ2-5	TRBV14	CASGETSGRLQTQYF
TRBJ2-3	TRBV20-1	CSASESGGTDTQYF
TRBJ2-7	TRBV6-6	CASSALDRAHEQYF
TRBJ2-6	TRBV20-1	CSAGQVGGGRGANVLTF
TRBJ1-4	TRBV10-3	CAISGSVGATNEKLFF
TRBJ2-5	TRBV24-1	CATSDIAGVKGETQYF
TRBJ1-2	TRBV27	CASSSSLVRGYTF
TRBJ1-2	TRBV2	CASSEARVPYGYTF
TRBJ2-7	TRBV29-1	CSVVRSGKLREQYF
TRBJ1-5	TRBV28	CASSRGRQPQHF
TRBJ2-4	TRBV3-1	CASSPYKGGPTFIQYF
TRBJ1-6	TRBV27	CASSPPPDGGSPLHF
TRBJ2-7	TRBV4-1	CASSQLPVTSYEQYF
TRBJ2-7	TRBV3-1	CASSQGLAYEQYF
TRBJ1-1	TRBV7-6	CASSGTENMNTEAFF
TRBJ2-7	TRBV6-4	CASSEIRGSEQYF
TRBJ1-3	TRBV6-5	CASRPGFGNTIYF